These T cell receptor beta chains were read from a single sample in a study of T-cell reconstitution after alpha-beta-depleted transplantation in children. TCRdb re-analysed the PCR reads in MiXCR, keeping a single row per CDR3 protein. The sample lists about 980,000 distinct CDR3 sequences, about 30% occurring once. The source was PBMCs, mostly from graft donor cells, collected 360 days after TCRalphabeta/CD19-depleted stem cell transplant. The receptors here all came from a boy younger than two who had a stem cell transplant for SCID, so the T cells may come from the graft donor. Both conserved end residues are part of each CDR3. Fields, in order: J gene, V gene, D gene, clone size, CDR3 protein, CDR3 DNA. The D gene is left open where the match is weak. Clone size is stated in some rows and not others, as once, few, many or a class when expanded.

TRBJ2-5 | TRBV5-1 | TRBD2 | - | CASSLATSGTQETQYF | TGCGCCAGCAGCTTGGCAACGAGCGGGACCCAAGAGACCCAGTACTTC
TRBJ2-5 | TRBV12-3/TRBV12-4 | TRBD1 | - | CASSLPRDRASQETQYF | TGTGCCAGCAGTTTACCCCGCGACAGGGCCTCACAAGAGACCCAGTACTTC
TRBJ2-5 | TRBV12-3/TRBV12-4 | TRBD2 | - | CASSPRLAGGLETQYF | TGTGCCAGCAGCCCACGATTGGCGGGGGGCTTGGAGACCCAGTACTTC
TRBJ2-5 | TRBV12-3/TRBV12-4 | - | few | CASSSFPPGTQYF | TGTGCCAGCAGTTCCTTCCCGCCGGGGACCCAGTACTTC
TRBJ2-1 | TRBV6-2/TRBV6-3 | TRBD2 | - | CASSPERGGSEQFF | TGTGCCAGCAGCCCCGAGCGGGGGGGAAGTGAGCAGTTCTTC
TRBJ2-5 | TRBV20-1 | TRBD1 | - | CSASKGRGRETQYF | TGCAGTGCTAGCAAAGGCAGGGGGCGAGAGACCCAGTACTTC
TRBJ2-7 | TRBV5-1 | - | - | CASSLSAHLEAEQYF | TGCGCCAGCAGCTTGTCGGCTCACCTTGAGGCCGAGCAGTACTTC
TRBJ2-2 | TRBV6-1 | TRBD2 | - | CASRSERGANTGELFF | TGTGCCAGCAGATCGGAGCGGGGGGCCAACACCGGGGAGCTGTTTTTT
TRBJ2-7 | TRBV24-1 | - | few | CATSGQGNTYEQYF | TGTGCCACCAGTGGGCAGGGGAACACCTACGAGCAGTACTTC
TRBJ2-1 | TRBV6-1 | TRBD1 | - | CASSPDRASYNEQFF | TGTGCCAGCAGTCCTGACAGGGCTAGCTACAATGAGCAGTTCTTC
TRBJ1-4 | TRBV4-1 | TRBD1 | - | CASSQDRDSLNEKLFF | TGCGCCAGCAGCCAGGATCGGGACAGTCTTAATGAAAAACTGTTTTTT
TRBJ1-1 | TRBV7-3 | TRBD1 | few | CASSLTGRGTEAFF | TGTGCCAGCAGTTTGACAGGGAGAGGCACTGAAGCTTTCTTT
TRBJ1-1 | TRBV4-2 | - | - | CASSQVRQEGAEAFF | TGTGCCAGCAGCCAAGTGCGTCAGGAGGGGGCTGAAGCTTTCTTT
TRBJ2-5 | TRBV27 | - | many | CASSLIGGETQYF | TGTGCCAGCAGTTTAATTGGAGGGGAGACCCAGTACTTC
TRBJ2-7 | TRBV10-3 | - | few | CAISSGPPYEQYF | TGTGCCATCAGTTCAGGTCCCCCCTACGAGCAGTACTTC
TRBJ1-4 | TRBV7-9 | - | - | CASSLFGHREEKLFF | TGTGCCAGCAGCCTCTTCGGACATAGGGAAGAAAAACTGTTTTTT
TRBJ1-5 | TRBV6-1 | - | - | CASSESQGDNQPQHF | TGTGCCAGCAGTGAAAGCCAGGGTGACAATCAGCCCCAGCATTTT
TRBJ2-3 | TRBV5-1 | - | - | CASSLEPAADTQYF | TGCGCCAGCAGCTTGGAGCCAGCCGCGGATACGCAGTATTTT
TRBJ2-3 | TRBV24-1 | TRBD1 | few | CATSERTGASTDTQYF | TGTGCCACCAGTGAGAGGACAGGGGCAAGCACAGATACGCAGTATTTT
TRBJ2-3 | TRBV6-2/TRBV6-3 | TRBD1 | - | CASRGQGKTDTQYF | TGTGCCAGCAGAGGACAGGGGAAAACAGATACGCAGTATTTT
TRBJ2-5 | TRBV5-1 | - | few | CASSLAAGLGETQYF | TGCGCCAGCAGCTTGGCTGCGGGATTGGGAGAGACCCAGTACTTC
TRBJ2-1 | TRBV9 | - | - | CASTDHHNEQFF | TGTGCCAGCACCGACCACCACAATGAGCAGTTCTTC
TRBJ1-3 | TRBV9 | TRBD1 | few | CASSPWTGLSGNTIYF | TGTGCCAGCAGCCCCTGGACAGGCCTCTCTGGAAACACCATATATTTT
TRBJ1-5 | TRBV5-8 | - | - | CASSRRGNQPQHF | TGTGCCAGCAGCCGCCGGGGAAATCAGCCCCAGCATTTT
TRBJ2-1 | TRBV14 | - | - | CASGRRGHYNEQFF | TGTGCCAGCGGGCGGCGGGGCCACTACAATGAGCAGTTCTTC
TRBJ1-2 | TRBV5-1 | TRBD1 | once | CARKTPGGWGYTF | TGCGCCAGAAAAACCCCAGGGGGCTGGGGCTACACCTTC